The entry below gives a single TCR beta chain sequence along with its context. The antigen is not known. The sample is drawn from a study of monozygotic twins with inflammatory bowel disease. Findings and limits, study-wide: Versus healthy twins, IBD patients showed fewer clonotypes shared with others, especially with disease activity. TCRbeta inverse Simpson diversity was decreased in IBD patients versus healthy co-twins. Immunosuppressive treatments were not uniform, and this may have added variability to patient repertoires.

The CDR3 totals 13 residues. In germline, CDR1 is SGHAT, CDR2 FQDESV (reference sequence). With no T cell sorting beforehand, total RNA was isolated from whole blood. TCRdb re-called the 5' RACE reads, yielding one record per CDR3 amino acid sequence without DNA. The sample includes around 220,000 distinct CDR3 sequences. The chain carries TRBV11-1 and TRBJ2-7; TCRdb selects TRBD1, and the lack of DNA leaves this call unchecked. This sequence was found in a human donor with ulcerative colitis or Crohn's disease, or a healthy co-twin of an affected twin (not recorded which). The sample taken for sequencing was blood. CDR3 residues: CASSLGQGFEQYF.